Shown below are 27 T cell receptor beta chains from a single sample sequenced in a study of T cell responses to AZD1222 COVID-19 vaccine. Assay used: immunoSEQ multiplex PCR; TCRdb lists only in-frame clones, some missing. The sample has roughly 110,000 clones, more than 70% seen once. The specimen was peripheral blood, collected on day 0 of AZD1222 vaccination. The receptor source for this set is an adult in good health.

This chain links TRBV9 with TRBJ2-3; no definite D call. The CDR3 runs to 13 residues. Germline assignment: CDR1 SGDLS and CDR2 YYNGEE. The V gene lost 1 base and the J gene lost 3 bases, with 6 bases spanning the gap. The CDR3 spells CASSVKQTDTQYF. The CDR3 region has the DNA TGTGCCAGCAGCGTAAAACAGACAGATACGCAGTATTTT.

J is TRBJ2-7 and V is TRBV28; 9 bases agree with TRBD1. Germline CDR1 is MDHEN and CDR2 is SYDVKM. CDR3 length equals 15 residues. The V segment lost 6 bases and the J segment 1 base; nucleotides outside the gene matches: 7. Here the CDR3 reads CASRRSGQGSYEQYF. CDR3 nucleotides: TGTGCCAGCAGGAGATCGGGACAGGGTTCCTACGAGCAGTACTTC.

The rearrangement uses TRBV19 and TRBJ1-1; tentatively, D is TRBD1 (5 bases). Looked up from germline, CDR1 is LNHDA and CDR2 is SQIVND (reference sequence). V lost 5 bases and J 4 bases, leaving 8 bases between the germline ends. This CDR3 is 12 amino acids long. This CDR3 reads CASSGGVTEAFF. CDR3 in DNA: TGTGCCAGTAGTGGGGGAGTCACTGAAGCTTTCTTT.

The chain is built from TRBV6-2 or TRBV6-3 and TRBJ1-3; possible D gene TRBD1, 5 bases. Trimming took off 3 bases at V and 5 bases at J, with 11 bases between the two ends. Germline-derived CDR1 and CDR2 are MNHEY and SVGEGT. CDR3 length equals 14 residues. The DNA of the CDR3 is TGTGCCAGCAGTTATTCTGACAGAAGAAACACCATATATTTT. It is translated as CASSYSDRRNTIYF.

V and J are TRBV3-1 (or the pseudogene TRBV3-2) and TRBJ2-2; D possibly corresponds to TRBD1 (5 bases). Germline V gene sequence: CDR1 LGHDT, CDR2 YNNKEL (reference sequence). This CDR3 has 13 residues. Trimming took 4 bases from V and 7 from J, leaving 10 bases between them. The DNA for the CDR3 is TGTGCCAGCAGCCCCAGGGTAATCGGGGAGCTGTTTTTT. Amino acids: CASSPRVIGELFF.

This clone was seen just once. The chain has TRBV6-4 and TRBJ1-4; a weak D match, TRBD1 (6 bases). Germline CDR1 MRHNA, CDR2 SNTAGT. Between the trimmed V and J ends, which lost 4 bases and 3 bases, there was a span of 12 bases. The CDR3 covers 15 residues. The CDR3 DNA follows: TGTGCCAGCAGTGCCAGGGGCGCGCCTAATGAAAAACTGTTTTTT. The encoded protein is CASSARGAPNEKLFF.

The rearrangement joins TRBV5-1 to TRBJ2-5; 8 nucleotides match TRBD1. Per germline, CDR1 SGHRS and CDR2 YFSETQ. The CDR3 runs 13 residues. Unmatched junction bases numbered 4, after V lost 4 bases and J lost 5 bases. In DNA form, the CDR3 reads TGCGCCAGCAGCCGCGGACAGGGTGAGACCCAGTACTTC. Its protein product is CASSRGQGETQYF.

The chain is built from TRBV29-1 and TRBJ2-7; no clear D. This CDR3 comprises 13 residues. From germline, CDR1 is SQVTM and CDR2 ANQGSEA. V was cut by 5 bases and J by 0 bases, with 11 bases left in between. The CDR3, as DNA: TGCAGCGTTTTAGCCTGGGGCTCCTACGAGCAGTACTTC. Amino acid sequence: CSVLAWGSYEQYF.

The CDR3 region has the DNA TGCGCCAGCAGCTGGGGGACTAGGACAGGAGCAAAACTGTTTTTT. It specifies CASSWGTRTGAKLFF. J is TRBJ1-4 and V is TRBV5-1; 7 bases match TRBD1. V was pared by 3 bases and J by 10 bases, with 12 bases of the junction left unmatched. Germline V gene data show CDR1 as SGHRS and CDR2 as YFSETQ. This CDR3 is 15 amino acids long.

This chain links TRBV7-2 with TRBJ2-3; maybe TRBD2 (6 bases). V was shortened by 7 bases and J by 2 bases, with 25 bases between the two germline ends. This CDR3 spans 18 amino acids. The germline gives CDR1 SGHTA, CDR2 FQGNSA. CDR3 in amino acids: CASTQSGGAHYNTDTQYF. DNA for the CDR3: TGTGCCAGCACCCAATCCGGGGGAGCACATTACAACACAGATACGCAGTATTTT. Variable domain in full (rest from reference TRBV7-2 and TRBJ2-3): GAGVSQSPSNKVTEKGKDVELRCDPISGHTALYWYRQSLGQGLEFLIYFQGNSAPDKSGLPSDRFSAERTGGSVSTLTIQRTQQEDSAVYLCASTQSGGAHYNTDTQYFGPGTRLTVL.

The chain joins TRBV27 to TRBJ2-7, with D perhaps being TRBD1 or TRBD2 (5 bases each). CDR1 MNHEY and CDR2 SMNVEV come from the germline V gene (reference sequence). Trimming removed 2 bases from V and 2 bases from J, with 10 bases in between. The CDR3 is made up of 14 amino acids. CDR3 sequence reads: CASSLGDGPYEQYF. The CDR3 DNA reads TGTGCCAGCAGTTTAGGGGACGGCCCCTACGAGCAGTACTTC.

V and J are TRBV5-1 and TRBJ1-1; TRBD1 aligns across 10 bases. V lost 1 base and J lost 1; bases outside the gene matches: 1. The CDR3 is made up of 15 amino acids. Germline-derived CDR1 and CDR2 are SGHRS and YFSETQ. The CDR3 region has the DNA TGCGCCAGCAGCTTGTGGACAGGGGGGAACACTGAAGCTTTCTTT. Translated: CASSLWTGGNTEAFF.

This clone has just a few counts. The rearrangement joins TRBV6-5 to TRBJ1-4; no clear D. Germline V gene data show CDR1 as MNHEY and CDR2 as SVGAGI. The CDR3 runs 14 residues. The V gene lost 0 bases and the J gene lost 8 bases, with 10 bases spanning the gap. The CDR3: CASSYSRVREKLFF. As DNA, the CDR3 is TGTGCCAGCAGTTACTCGAGGGTGAGGGAAAAACTGTTTTTT.

The V and J genes are TRBV7-3 and TRBJ1-2; TRBD1 matches 9 bases. The V and J ends lost 5 bases and 7 bases, in that order; junction bases with no gene match: 17. The CDR3 is made up of 17 amino acids. Germline V lookup: CDR1 SGHTA, CDR2 FQGTGA. The CDR3 nucleotides are TGTGCCAGCAGCCCTGCCCCGGGGACAGGGTACGGTGGTGGCTACACCTTC. It yields the protein CASSPAPGTGYGGGYTF.

The chain is built from TRBV4-2 and TRBJ2-3, with D hard to call. Germline values: CDR1 LGHNA, CDR2 YNFKEQ. The CDR3 is made up of 16 amino acids. V was cut by 0 bases and J by 6 bases, with 16 bases left in between. CDR3 DNA sequence: TGTGCCAGCAGCCAAGAACTGTCCAAAGGGTTGGATACGCAGTATTTT. It encodes CASSQELSKGLDTQYF.

V usage is TRBV5-1 and J usage is TRBJ2-1; 12 positions agree with TRBD2. V lost 4 bases, J lost 7 bases, and 9 bases stayed unmatched. CDR3 length equals 16 residues. Germline V gives CDR1 SGHRS, CDR2 YFSETQ. The CDR3: CASSRRPSGRENEQFF. In DNA form, the CDR3 reads TGCGCCAGCAGCCGGCGGCCTAGCGGGAGGGAAAATGAGCAGTTCTTC.

The chain employs TRBV6-5 and TRBJ1-1, with D tentatively TRBD1 (5 bases). V was trimmed by 1 base and J by 7 bases, leaving 10 bases between them. This CDR3 spans 13 amino acids. Looked up from germline, CDR1 is MNHEY and CDR2 is SVGAGI. CDR3 region: CASSYLRGDEAFF. CDR3 coding DNA: TGTGCCAGCAGTTACTTAAGGGGAGATGAAGCTTTCTTT.

This chain connects TRBV3-1 (or the pseudogene TRBV3-2) to TRBJ2-3; the match to TRBD2 covers 7 bases. The CDR3 is 15 amino acids. Germline values: CDR1 LGHDT, CDR2 YNNKEL (reference sequence). J was trimmed by 4 bases and V by 4 bases; bases with no gene match: 8. The CDR3 reads CASSPMTSMSDTQYF. CDR3 nucleotides: TGTGCCAGCAGCCCCATGACTAGCATGTCAGATACGCAGTATTTT.

The J gene is TRBJ2-3, the V gene TRBV3-1 (or the pseudogene TRBV3-2), with D hard to call. Germline-derived CDR1 and CDR2 are LGHDT and YNNKEL (reference sequence). V was clipped by 3 bases and J by 2 bases, with 6 bases between them. This CDR3 is built from 13 residues. The CDR3 coding sequence is TGTGCCAGCAGCCAGGGAAACACAGATACGCAGTATTTT. This translates into CASSQGNTDTQYF.

The V gene is TRBV7-2, the J gene TRBJ2-7, with TRBD2 matching over 10 bases. Germline lookup yields CDR1 SGHTA and CDR2 FQGNSA. Losses at the gene ends were 5 bases for V and 7 bases for J; bases not matched to a gene: 8. The CDR3 extends over 14 amino acids. CDR3 coding DNA: TGTGCCAGCAGCCCCCTAGCGGGAGTGGTTGAGCAGTACTTC. This gives the protein CASSPLAGVVEQYF.

The rearrangement joins TRBV19 to TRBJ1-5; no clear D gene. Germline V CDR1 and CDR2: LNHDA, SQIVND (reference sequence). V lost 3 bases, J lost 3 bases, and 3 bases lay in between. The CDR3 is 12 residues long. DNA of the CDR3: TGTGCCAGTAGTATCACCAATCAGCCCCAGCATTTT. Its translation is CASSITNQPQHF.

The genes are TRBV12-3 or TRBV12-4 and TRBJ2-7; 8 bases are a match to TRBD1. This CDR3 has 13 residues. With 7 bases clipped from V and 4 bases from J, the junction kept 6 bases outside the gene matches. CDR3: CASTNRGTYEQYF. For the CDR3, the DNA is TGTGCCAGCACTAACAGGGGGACATACGAGCAGTACTTC.

The rearrangement joins TRBV12-5 to TRBJ2-3; D uncertain. V lost 1 base, J lost 10 bases, and 9 bases lay in between. Germline lookup yields CDR1 LGHNT and CDR2 FRNRAP. There are 12 residues in the CDR3. The CDR3 nucleotides read TGTGCTAGTGGTTTGGCCCTTAACCCGCAGTATTTT. It translates to CASGLALNPQYF.

The sample holds one count of this clone. The gene calls are TRBV19 and TRBJ1-2, with D unresolved. V was pared by 4 bases and J by 4 bases, with 22 bases between. The CDR3 spans 17 residues. In germline, CDR1 is LNHDA, CDR2 SQIVND (reference sequence). The CDR3 protein is CASSNSNKLTDSYGYTF. The CDR3 coding sequence is TGTGCCAGTAGTAACTCGAACAAACTGACGGACTCCTATGGCTACACCTTC.

The genes are TRBV24-1 and TRBJ1-1; 7 bases match TRBD1. The CDR3 loop spans 14 amino acids. Germline CDR1 reads KGHDR; CDR2 reads SFDVKD. V lost 4 bases and J lost 7; bases outside the gene matches: 8. The CDR3: CATSDSGTVNEAFF. In DNA, the CDR3 is TGTGCCACCAGTGACTCTGGGACAGTGAATGAAGCTTTCTTT.

This sequence joins TRBV30 and TRBJ1-2; possible D gene TRBD1, 5 bases. Germline V gives CDR1 GTSNPN, CDR2 SVGIG (reference sequence). The V gene lost 3 bases and the J gene lost 7 bases, with 12 bases spanning the gap. The CDR3 has 12 amino acids. The CDR3 coding sequence is TGTGCCTGGAGGCTCACTGGGGGTGGCTACACCTTC. This encodes CAWRLTGGGYTF.

CDR3 sequence: CASSWNRGSYEQYF. CDR3 bases: TGTGCCAGCAGTTGGAACAGGGGAAGCTACGAGCAGTACTTC. The genes are TRBV27 and TRBJ2-7; 7 nucleotides align to TRBD1. The CDR3 is made up of 14 amino acids. The ends lost 4 bases at V and 3 bases at J; junction bases unmatched: 6. The germline CDR1 and CDR2 sequences are MNHEY and SMNVEV (reference sequence).